These 2 T cell receptor beta chains originate from one sample sequenced in a study of OX40 agonist ivuxolimab in advanced cancers. Produced via immunoSEQ multiplex PCR; TCRdb's table is partial and in-frame only. The table shows 100,000 or so clones, with approximately 80% occurring only once. The sequencing used CD4+ or CD8+ T cells sorted from blood, collected in a trial of the OX40 agonist ivuxolimab. These receptors all stem from an adult with an advanced solid tumor such as melanoma, head and neck, liver or kidney cancer.

V and J are TRBV5-4 and TRBJ1-1, with unresolved D. This CDR3 spans 13 amino acids. With 0 bases removed from V and 4 bases from J, the gap between germline ends came to 7 bases. Looked up from germline, CDR1 is SGHNT and CDR2 is YYREEE (reference sequence). The CDR3 sequence: CASSLGSGTEAFF. Written as DNA, the CDR3 is TGTGCCAGCAGCTTGGGCTCGGGCACTGAAGCTTTCTTT.

The chain combines TRBV7-9 with TRBJ1-1, with TRBD1 matching 8 bases. The ends lost 2 bases at V and 3 bases at J; junction bases unmatched: 8. The CDR3 has 16 residues. Per the germline V gene, CDR1 is SEHNR and CDR2 is FQNEAQ (reference sequence). The CDR3 bases are TGTGCCAGCAGCTTACTGCGACAGGGGATGGACACTGAAGCTTTCTTT. It is translated as CASSLLRQGMDTEAFF.